These 12 T cell receptor beta chains were all obtained from the same sample, sequenced in a study of cytomegalovirus exposure and HLA in healthy donors. Primers: 60 Vbeta forward and 13 Jbeta reverse. The repertoire was sequenced with immunoSEQ multiplex PCR; TCRdb's copy has only in-frame clones and lacks some. Found here are more than 95,000 clones, over 65% of them singletons; the top ten hold about a tenth. Sequencing input: PBMCs. These receptors all come from a man aged 30 to 39 in good health and CMV-seropositive.

V usage is TRBV6-5 and J usage is TRBJ2-2; D not resolved. Germline assignment: CDR1 MNHEY and CDR2 SVGAGI. This CDR3 has 13 residues. Trimming stripped 6 bases from V and 7 bases from J, with 12 bases between. CDR3: CASSHPGFGELFF. CDR3 DNA: TGTGCCAGCAGCCATCCGGGTTTCGGGGAGCTGTTTTTT.

This clone was found a few times. The junction departs from germline at one end; a sequencing error may be responsible. This chain uses TRBV5-1 with TRBJ1-1; D is undetermined. CDR3 length: 12 residues. Germline loops: CDR1 SGHRS, CDR2 YFSETQ. The CDR3 region is CARSSTICEAFF. CDR3 DNA sequence: TGCGCCAGGAGCTCGACTATTTGTGAAGCTTTCTTT.

V usage is TRBV18 and J usage is TRBJ2-1; a possible D gene is TRBD2 (6 bases). Germline V lookup: CDR1 KGHSH, CDR2 LQKENI. The length of the CDR3 is 17 residues. Deletions cut 3 bases from V and 6 bases from J, with 21 bases between. The CDR3 DNA reads TGTGCCAGCTCACCGATGGACTTTGCGGGGCTGGGCAATGAGCAGTTCTTC. Amino acid sequence: CASSPMDFAGLGNEQFF.

This clone was seen a single time. In DNA, the CDR3 is TGTGCCAGCAGTGAAGCAGAGGTTGGAGGCTACACCTTC. Protein product: CASSEAEVGGYTF. V and J are TRBV6-1 and TRBJ1-2; no firm D call. CDR3 size: 13 residues. V lost 0 bases and J 8 bases, leaving 10 bases between the germline ends. Per germline, CDR1 MNHNS and CDR2 SASEGT.

The chain is built from TRBV7-6 and TRBJ1-1; D perhaps matches TRBD1 (5 bases). Germline V gene data show CDR1 as SGHVS and CDR2 as FNYEAQ. With 5 bases removed from V and 6 bases from J, the gap between germline ends came to 16 bases. This CDR3 region has 14 residues. CDR3 protein: CASSPAGGSAEAFF. In DNA form, the CDR3 reads TGTGCCAGCAGCCCGGCGGGGGGGAGCGCTGAAGCTTTCTTT.

The chain has TRBV4-3 and TRBJ2-7, with 8 nucleotides matching TRBD2. Unmatched junction bases numbered 8, after V lost 3 bases and J lost 4 bases. Germline V lookup: CDR1 LGHNA, CDR2 YSLEER. The CDR3 has 15 amino acids. The CDR3 here is CASSQGLEGAYEQYF. CDR3 sequence (DNA): TGCGCCAGCAGCCAGGGACTAGAGGGAGCGTACGAGCAGTACTTC.

The V gene is TRBV5-5, the J gene TRBJ1-5; TRBD1 agrees at 8 bases. The ends lost 4 bases at V and 7 bases at J; junction bases unmatched: 7. Per the germline V gene, CDR1 is SGHKS and CDR2 is YYEKEE (reference sequence). The CDR3 spans 14 residues. The CDR3, as DNA: TGTGCCAGCAGCCAAACGACAGGGGACCAGCCCCAGCATTTT. Its protein is CASSQTTGDQPQHF.

The chain's CDR3 is CASSFRGGTYNEQFF. CDR3 nucleotide sequence: TGTGCCAGCAGCTTCCGGGGAGGTACCTACAATGAGCAGTTCTTC. The gene calls are TRBV5-8 and TRBJ2-1; a weak D match, TRBD2 (6 bases). The CDR3 consists of 15 residues. CDR1 is SGHTS and CDR2 is YDEGEE in the germline V gene. The V gene lost 2 bases and the J gene lost 2 bases, with 11 bases spanning the gap.

CDR3 coding DNA: TGTGCCAGCAGTGGACTCAACAGGGGCGCGACCTATGGCTACACCTTC. Its translation is CASSGLNRGATYGYTF. The J gene is TRBJ1-2, the V gene TRBV2, with 7 positions matching TRBD1. V trimming: 4 bases; J trimming: 4 bases; junction bases outside the gene matches: 12. The CDR3 has 16 amino acids. CDR1 is SNHLY, CDR2 FYNNEI, per germline.

The chain links TRBV4-2 to TRBJ2-3; D perhaps matches TRBD1 (5 bases). The V gene's germline CDR1 is LGHNA and CDR2 YNFKEQ. This CDR3 contains 15 residues. V shed 5 bases and J shed 0 bases, with 12 bases lying between them. For the CDR3, the DNA is TGTGCCAGCAGCACCCGACAGAAAAGCACAGATACGCAGTATTTT. This gives the protein CASSTRQKSTDTQYF.

This clone was detected once. The J gene is TRBJ2-2, the V gene TRBV7-6, with D possibly TRBD2 on 6 matching bases. CDR3 size: 16 residues. V was cut by 5 bases and J by 1 base, with 14 bases left in between. Per the germline V gene, CDR1 is SGHVS and CDR2 is FNYEAQ. CDR3 in amino acids: CASSPLGAGNTGELFF. The CDR3 coding sequence is TGTGCCAGCAGCCCATTGGGAGCGGGGAACACCGGGGAGCTGTTTTTT.

This chain connects TRBV27 to TRBJ2-7; TRBD2 is a possible D gene (5 bases). In germline, CDR1 is MNHEY, CDR2 SMNVEV (reference sequence). V was trimmed by 9 bases and J by 6 bases, leaving 18 bases between them. The CDR3 spans 13 residues. The CDR3: CASQVRVRGEQYF. CDR3 nucleotide sequence: TGTGCCAGTCAGGTGCGGGTTCGTGGCGAGCAGTACTTC.